This T cell receptor (beta chain) was identified in a study of blood T cells in healthy people across ages. Study as a whole: Template switching retrieved approximately one barcoded beta molecule for each two T cells.

The CDR3 has 16 amino acids. The germline gives CDR1 SQVTM, CDR2 ANQGSEA. Unmatched junction bases numbered 7, after V lost 1 base and J lost 6 bases. A second about 7 to 12 cycle PCR used barcoded and J-beta primers. TCRdb reprocessed the 5' RACE reads via MiXCR and lists one record per CDR3 protein. Among 650,000 to 800,000 distinct CDR3 sequences listed, approximately 52% were seen once. A remark on this clonotype: Its antigen is unidentified.

General study findings and limits: With age, beta diversity per million T cells declined roughly linearly, significantly by approximately 40. Across samples, TCR beta diversity tracked strongly with naive T cell percentage.

V usage is TRBV29-1 and J usage is TRBJ2-1; 12 nucleotides align to TRBD2. This receptor was taken from a woman of 80 years or more in good health. The sequencing input was blood. The CDR3 loop is CSVEARTSGDPNEQFF. Here the CDR3 DNA reads TGCAGCGTTGAAGCCCGGACTAGCGGGGACCCCAATGAGCAGTTCTTC.